This section outlines one T cell receptor (beta chain) sequence together with its context. The antigen remains undetermined. At one boundary the junction diverges from the germline segment, which might be a read error. This sample is part of a study of T-cell memory formation after mild COVID-19. Study context: Most TCR clusters belonged to a single donor.

Libraries for TCRalpha and TCRbeta carried sample barcodes and unique molecular identifiers via 5'RACE. TCRdb itself ran the 5' RACE reads through MiXCR, one entry per CDR3 protein. The sample includes some 450,000 distinct CDR3 sequences, roughly 20% of them seen just once. Study observations and caveats: CD4/CD8 balance characterized clones contracting day 15 to 85, and CD4+ skew characterized later expanders. Clones which contracted sat mainly in CM and EM if CD4+, and in EMRA if CD8+.

The sample was PBMCs or a T cell subset sorted from them (not recorded which). This TCR came from an adult woman who had mild COVID-19 (a few samples of this study predate the infection). Cell type and time point are not known.

The CDR3 reads CDTSDLRGGNEQFF. The CDR3 bases are TGTGACACCAGTGACCTTCGCGGGGGCAATGAGCAGTTCTTC. The chain combines TRBV24-1 with TRBJ2-1; 7 bases are shared with TRBD2. The CDR3 totals 14 residues. CDR1 is KGHDR and CDR2 is SFDVKD in the germline V gene.